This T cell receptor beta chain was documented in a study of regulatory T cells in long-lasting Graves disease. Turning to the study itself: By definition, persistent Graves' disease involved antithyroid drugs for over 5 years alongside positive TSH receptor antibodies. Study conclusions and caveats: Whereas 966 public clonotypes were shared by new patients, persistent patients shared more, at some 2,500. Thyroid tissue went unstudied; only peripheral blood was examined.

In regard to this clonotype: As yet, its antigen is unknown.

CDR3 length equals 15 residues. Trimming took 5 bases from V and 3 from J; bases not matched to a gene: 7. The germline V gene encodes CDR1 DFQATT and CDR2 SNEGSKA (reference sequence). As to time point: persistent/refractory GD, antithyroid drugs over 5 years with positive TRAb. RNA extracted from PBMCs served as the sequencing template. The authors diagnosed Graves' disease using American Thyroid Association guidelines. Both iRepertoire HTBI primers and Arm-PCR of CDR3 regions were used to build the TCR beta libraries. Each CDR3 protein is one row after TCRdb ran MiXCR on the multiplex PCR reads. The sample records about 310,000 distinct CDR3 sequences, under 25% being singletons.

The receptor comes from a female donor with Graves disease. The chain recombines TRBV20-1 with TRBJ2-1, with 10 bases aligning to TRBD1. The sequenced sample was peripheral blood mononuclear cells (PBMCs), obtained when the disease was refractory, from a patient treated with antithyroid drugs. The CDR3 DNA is TGCAGTGCTGCCCTCCGGGACAGGGGCTACAATGAGCAGTTCTTC. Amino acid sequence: CSAALRDRGYNEQFF.